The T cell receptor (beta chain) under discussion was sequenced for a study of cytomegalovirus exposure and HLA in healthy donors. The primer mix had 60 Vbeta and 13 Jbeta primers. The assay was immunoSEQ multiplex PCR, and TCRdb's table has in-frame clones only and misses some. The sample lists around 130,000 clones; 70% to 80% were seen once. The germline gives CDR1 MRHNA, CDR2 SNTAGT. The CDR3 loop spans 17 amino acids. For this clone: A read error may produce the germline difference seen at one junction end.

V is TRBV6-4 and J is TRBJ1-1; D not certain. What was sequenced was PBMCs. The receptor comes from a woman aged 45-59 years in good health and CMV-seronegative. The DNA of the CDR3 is TGTGTCAGCAGTCGATATTCCCTCTCAGAGAGAGGTGTTGAAGCTTTCTTT. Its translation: CVSSRYSLSERGVEAFF.